Listed below are T cell receptor beta chains from one sample, sequenced in a study of CD4 T cells in relation to SARS-CoV-2 and coronaviruses. Sequenced by immunoSEQ multiplex PCR; TCRdb stores in-frame clones only, minus some. The sample records about 29,000 clones, approximately 79% being singletons. No antigens are known for them. Sequenced material: CD4+ T cells from PBMCs, cultured in vitro. These receptor sequences come from a human donor in good health. The CDR3 runs from the conserved cysteine through the conserved F or W. D genes are given only for firm matches. For some rows the clone size is stated as once, few or many, or as a class when expanded; others skip it.

v_gene	d_gene	j_gene	len	abundance	CDR3nt	CDR3aa
TRBV19	NA	TRBJ2-5	13	NA	TGTGCCAGTAGTACCGACTATTGGGGGACCCAGTACTTC	CASSTDYWGTQYF
TRBV7-9	NA	TRBJ2-5	16	NA	TGTGCCAGCAGCATAGGGGGCGGAGGGGGTCAAGAGACCCAGTACTTC	CASSIGGGGGQETQYF
TRBV3-1/TRBV3-2	TRBD2	TRBJ2-5	15	NA	TGTGCCAGCAGCCCCGGGATAGCGGGAGAAGAGACCCAGTACTTC	CASSPGIAGEETQYF
TRBV14	NA	TRBJ2-5	11	once	TGTGCCAGCAGCCAACGAGAGACCCAGTACTTC	CASSQRETQYF
TRBV7-9	TRBD2	TRBJ2-3	14	once	TGTGCCAGCAGCGCGGGGGGCTGGAGAGATACGCAGTATTTT	CASSAGGWRDTQYF
TRBV5-4	NA	TRBJ2-3	17	NA	TGTGCCAGCAGCTTGAGCTTGGGCCCCGCCGCAGCAGATACGCAGTATTTT	CASSLSLGPAAADTQYF
TRBV30	TRBD1	TRBJ1-1	14	NA	TGTGCCTGGAACACAGGGGATACGAACACTGAAGCTTTCTTT	CAWNTGDTNTEAFF
TRBV7-2	TRBD1	TRBJ1-1	14	NA	TGTGCCAGCAGCGTACAGGGGGCGGACACTGAAGCTTTCTTT	CASSVQGADTEAFF
TRBV6-6	NA	TRBJ2-4	11	NA	TGTGCCAGCCGGACGGGAAACATTCAGTACTTC	CASRTGNIQYF
TRBV9	NA	TRBJ2-3	15	NA	TGTGCCAGCAGCAAGGCTAGCGAGAGCACAGATACGCAGTATTTT	CASSKASESTDTQYF
TRBV5-1	NA	TRBJ2-7	15	NA	TGCGCCAGCAGCGCAGGACAGAGGAGCTCCTACGAGCAGTACTTC	CASSAGQRSSYEQYF
TRBV10-3	NA	TRBJ1-5	15	few	TGTGCCATCAGTGAGTCGGGAAGGGGGGATCAGCCCCAGCATTTT	CAISESGRGDQPQHF
TRBV6-2/TRBV6-3	TRBD1	TRBJ2-5	17	NA	TGTGCCAGCAGTTTCCTCCTACTCGGGACAGCACAAGAGACCCAGTACTTC	CASSFLLLGTAQETQYF
TRBV7-2	NA	TRBJ2-1	15	NA	TGTGCCAGCAGCTTAACCCCCCACTCCTACAATGAGCAGTTCTTC	CASSLTPHSYNEQFF
TRBV30	NA	TRBJ2-2	16	NA	TGTGCCTGGAGTGTACTTGGGGGTTCAGACACCGGGGAGCTGTTTTTT	CAWSVLGGSDTGELFF
TRBV6-5	NA	TRBJ1-5	13	NA	TGTTCACCTCAGGGAAGTCGCAATCAGCCCCAGCATTTT	CSPQGSRNQPQHF
TRBV9	NA	TRBJ1-4	16	NA	TGTGCCAGCAGCATCTTGGCAGGGGCAGGGGATGAAAAACTGTTTTTT	CASSILAGAGDEKLFF
TRBV3-1/TRBV3-2	TRBD2	TRBJ2-5	16	NA	TGTGCCAGCAGCTCGCAACTCGGGAGGGGGATGGAGACCCAGTACTTC	CASSSQLGRGMETQYF
TRBV5-1	NA	TRBJ2-3	13	medium-sized	TGCGCCAGCAGCTCTATGCCCACAGATACGCAGTATTTT	CASSSMPTDTQYF
TRBV6-5	NA	TRBJ2-2	11	NA	TGTGCCAGCAGAGCCACCGGGGAGCTGTTTTTT	CASRATGELFF
TRBV29-1	NA	TRBJ2-5	12	few	TGCAGCGTTGCCAGGGGTCAAGAGACCCAGTACTTC	CSVARGQETQYF
TRBV24-1	NA	TRBJ2-5	13	NA	TGTGCCACCAGTGTGGGGGCTGGGGAGACCCAGTACTTC	CATSVGAGETQYF
TRBV20-1	NA	TRBJ2-7	12	NA	TGCAGTGCTAGTGAGACTAGCTACGAGCAGTACTTC	CSASETSYEQYF
TRBV19	NA	TRBJ2-1	14	NA	TGTGCCAGTAGTACCCTGAGCTCCTACAATGAGCAGTTCTTC	CASSTLSSYNEQFF
TRBV5-1	NA	TRBJ2-3	12	NA	TGCGCCAGCAGCTCGCCCCCGAATACGCAGTATTTT	CASSSPPNTQYF
TRBV2	NA	TRBJ1-1	16	NA	TGTGCCAGCAGTGAAGGGGGGCGGCCCATGAACACTGAAGCTTTCTTT	CASSEGGRPMNTEAFF
TRBV5-1	NA	TRBJ2-2	15	NA	TGCGCCAGCAGTTTGATGGCGGGAACCACCGGGGAGCTGTTTTTT	CASSLMAGTTGELFF
TRBV4-1	TRBD2	TRBJ2-5	15	once	TGCGCCAGCAGCCAACAGACTAGCGTAACAGAGACCCAGTACTTC	CASSQQTSVTETQYF
TRBV19	NA	TRBJ2-2	14	NA	TGTGCCAGTAGTTCACAGGGCTTCACCGGGGAGCTGTTTTTT	CASSSQGFTGELFF
TRBV19	TRBD2	TRBJ2-7	15	NA	TGTGCCAGTAGCCCCGGGACTAGCGGGGGTATCGAGCAGTACTTC	CASSPGTSGGIEQYF
TRBV6-5	TRBD1	TRBJ1-1	13	NA	TGTGCCAGCAGGGCTACAGGGGCAAGTGAAGCTTTCTTT	CASRATGASEAFF
TRBV6-5	NA	TRBJ1-2	15	NA	TGTGCCAGCAGTTACCAGCGGGGGGGGAACTATGGCTACACCTTC	CASSYQRGGNYGYTF
TRBV7-2	TRBD1	TRBJ1-5	14	NA	TGTGCCAGCAGCTCCGGACAGGGAACTCAGCCCCAGCATTTT	CASSSGQGTQPQHF
TRBV19	NA	TRBJ2-3	16	NA	TGTGCCAGTAGTATAAGAGGGGGGGGGAACACAGATACGCAGTATTTT	CASSIRGGGNTDTQYF
TRBV18	TRBD1	TRBJ2-7	15	NA	TGTGCCAGCTCACCAACAGGGACAGGGGGCGGCGAGCAGTACTTC	CASSPTGTGGGEQYF